This TCR beta chain was recovered during a study of T cells after posttransplantation cyclophosphamide. Study results and limitations: TRB clonality was highly associated with recipient CMV seropositivity and reactivation.

This clone has a count of ten or more. The antigen remains undetermined. Generated by immunoSEQ multiplex PCR, the TCRdb table keeps only in-frame clones and is missing some. This sample comprises about 38,000 clones, none seen once only. The sequence came from a man aged 50 to 60 in good health, CMV-negative, and a related stem cell transplant donor. Sequencing was done on a sample of PBMCs.

Here the CDR3 DNA reads TGTGCCAGCAGTTACTCCGGCGGGAGGACAGATACGCAGTATTTT. The encoded protein is CASSYSGGRTDTQYF. The chain carries TRBV6-5 and TRBJ2-3; 8 positions match TRBD2. Germline CDR1 is MNHEY and CDR2 is SVGAGI. V shed 0 bases and J 3 bases; nucleotides not matched to a gene: 2. The CDR3 is made up of 15 amino acids.